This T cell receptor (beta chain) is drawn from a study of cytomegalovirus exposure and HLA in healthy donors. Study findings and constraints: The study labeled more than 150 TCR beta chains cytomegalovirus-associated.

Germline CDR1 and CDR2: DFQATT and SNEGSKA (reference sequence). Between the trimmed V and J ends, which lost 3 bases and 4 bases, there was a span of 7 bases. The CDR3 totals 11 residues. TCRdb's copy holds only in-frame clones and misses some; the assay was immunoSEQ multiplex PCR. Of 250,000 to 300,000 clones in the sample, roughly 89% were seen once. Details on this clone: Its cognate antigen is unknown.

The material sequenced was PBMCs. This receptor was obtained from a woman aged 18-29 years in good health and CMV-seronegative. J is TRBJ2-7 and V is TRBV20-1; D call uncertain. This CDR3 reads CSASPGYEQYV. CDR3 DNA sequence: TGCAGTGCTAGTCCGGGTTACGAGCAGTACGTC.